This is a list of T cell receptor beta chains from one sample in a study of blood T cell repertoires in COVID-19. The table came from immunoSEQ multiplex PCR; TCRdb's copy has only in-frame clones and leaves some out. The sample has about 210,000 clones; approximately 90% are singletons. Sequenced material: peripheral blood. The receptors originated from a man aged 40-49 years with acute or convalescent COVID-19. Both conserved end residues are part of each CDR3. Fields, in order: D gene, V gene, J gene, clone size, CDR3 protein, CDR3 DNA. A D gene is named only where the DNA matches it firmly. Rows may omit the clone size; those that give it use once, few, many or a size class.

d_call: .; v_call: TRBV6-1; j_call: TRBJ1-3; clone_size: .; cdr3_aa: CASSEAVSRNTIYF; cdr3_nt: TGTGCCAGCAGTGAAGCTGTCAGTAGAAACACCATATATTTT
d_call: TRBD1; v_call: TRBV7-9; j_call: TRBJ1-3; clone_size: .; cdr3_aa: CASREGADGNTIYF; cdr3_nt: TGTGCCAGCAGGGAGGGGGCGGATGGAAACACCATATATTTT
d_call: TRBD1; v_call: TRBV18; j_call: TRBJ1-2; clone_size: .; cdr3_aa: CASSPPSGGSHYGYTF; cdr3_nt: TGTGCCAGCTCACCACCGTCAGGGGGCTCTCACTATGGCTACACCTTC
d_call: TRBD1; v_call: TRBV19; j_call: TRBJ2-3; clone_size: .; cdr3_aa: CASSPGTGADTQYF; cdr3_nt: TGTGCCAGTAGTCCGGGGACAGGGGCAGATACGCAGTATTTT
d_call: .; v_call: TRBV23-1; j_call: TRBJ1-5; clone_size: .; cdr3_aa: CASSSRGRNNQPQHF; cdr3_nt: TGCGCCAGCAGTTCTAGGGGCCGGAACAATCAGCCCCAGCATTTT
d_call: .; v_call: TRBV29-1; j_call: TRBJ2-1; clone_size: .; cdr3_aa: CSVGGLGNEQFF; cdr3_nt: TGCAGCGTTGGGGGGCTCGGCAATGAGCAGTTCTTC
d_call: TRBD2; v_call: TRBV6-5; j_call: TRBJ2-7; clone_size: once; cdr3_aa: CASSYTSGTTYEQYF; cdr3_nt: TGTGCCAGCAGTTACACTAGCGGGACAACATACGAGCAGTACTTC
d_call: .; v_call: TRBV5-1; j_call: TRBJ1-5; clone_size: .; cdr3_aa: CASSLVGRGNNQPQHF; cdr3_nt: TGCGCCAGCAGCTTGGTAGGCAGGGGAAACAATCAGCCCCAGCATTTT
d_call: .; v_call: TRBV15; j_call: TRBJ1-2; clone_size: few; cdr3_aa: CATSSLYGYTF; cdr3_nt: TGTGCCACCAGCAGCCTTTATGGCTACACCTTC
d_call: .; v_call: TRBV6-5; j_call: TRBJ1-5; clone_size: .; cdr3_aa: CASSYGRDSNQPQHF; cdr3_nt: TGTGCCAGCAGTTACGGCAGGGATAGCAATCAGCCCCAGCATTTT
d_call: .; v_call: TRBV28; j_call: TRBJ1-1; clone_size: few; cdr3_aa: CASSSILTNVGTEAFF; cdr3_nt: TGTGCCAGCAGTTCCATTCTGACAAATGTGGGCACTGAAGCTTTCTTT
d_call: TRBD1; v_call: TRBV9; j_call: TRBJ1-5; clone_size: .; cdr3_aa: CASSVGTGGGQPQHF; cdr3_nt: TGTGCCAGCAGCGTCGGGACAGGCGGGGGACAGCCCCAGCATTTT
d_call: TRBD2; v_call: TRBV5-1; j_call: TRBJ2-2; clone_size: .; cdr3_aa: CASSPPPWGGTGELFF; cdr3_nt: TGCGCCAGCAGCCCCCCTCCCTGGGGGGGCACCGGGGAGCTGTTTTTT
d_call: .; v_call: TRBV12-3/TRBV12-4; j_call: TRBJ1-4; clone_size: .; cdr3_aa: CASSLGSEKLFF; cdr3_nt: TGTGCCAGCAGTTTGGGCAGCGAAAAACTGTTTTTT
d_call: TRBD2; v_call: TRBV28; j_call: TRBJ2-1; clone_size: .; cdr3_aa: CASSSNSGRARKNEQFF; cdr3_nt: TGTGCCAGCAGTTCAAATAGCGGGAGGGCCAGGAAAAATGAGCAGTTCTTC
d_call: TRBD2; v_call: TRBV19; j_call: TRBJ2-1; clone_size: .; cdr3_aa: CASSIGLAGGNEQFF; cdr3_nt: TGTGCCAGTAGTATAGGGCTAGCGGGAGGCAATGAGCAGTTCTTC
d_call: TRBD1; v_call: TRBV28; j_call: TRBJ2-5; clone_size: .; cdr3_aa: CASSSGQGAGETQYF; cdr3_nt: TGTGCCAGCAGCTCCGGACAGGGGGCGGGCGAGACCCAGTACTTC
d_call: .; v_call: TRBV7-9; j_call: TRBJ1-1; clone_size: .; cdr3_aa: CASSPGQYEAFF; cdr3_nt: TGTGCCAGCAGCCCCGGACAGTATGAAGCTTTCTTT
d_call: .; v_call: TRBV6-5; j_call: TRBJ2-1; clone_size: once; cdr3_aa: CASSSPGAIYNEQFF; cdr3_nt: TGTGCCAGCAGTTCCCCAGGGGCCATATACAATGAGCAGTTCTTC
d_call: TRBD1; v_call: TRBV29-1; j_call: TRBJ1-1; clone_size: .; cdr3_aa: CSVEGVRQGEAFF; cdr3_nt: TGCAGCGTTGAAGGGGTCCGACAGGGTGAAGCTTTCTTT
d_call: TRBD1; v_call: TRBV6-6; j_call: TRBJ1-4; clone_size: .; cdr3_aa: CASRGQGRTNEKLFF; cdr3_nt: TGTGCCAGCAGAGGACAGGGCAGAACTAATGAAAAACTGTTTTTT
d_call: TRBD1; v_call: TRBV6-4; j_call: TRBJ2-1; clone_size: .; cdr3_aa: CASGGQGADEQFF; cdr3_nt: TGTGCCAGCGGGGGACAGGGGGCTGATGAGCAGTTCTTC
d_call: .; v_call: TRBV5-1; j_call: TRBJ2-7; clone_size: .; cdr3_aa: CASSEPTGSEQYF; cdr3_nt: TGCGCCAGCAGCGAACCAACGGGGAGCGAGCAGTACTTC
d_call: .; v_call: TRBV27; j_call: TRBJ2-1; clone_size: .; cdr3_aa: CASTPASLRGEQFF; cdr3_nt: TGTGCCAGCACCCCCGCAAGCCTTCGGGGTGAGCAGTTCTTC
d_call: TRBD2; v_call: TRBV2; j_call: TRBJ2-3; clone_size: .; cdr3_aa: CASIAGSGTDTQYF; cdr3_nt: TGTGCCAGTATAGCGGGGTCGGGCACAGATACGCAGTATTTT
d_call: TRBD1; v_call: TRBV19; j_call: TRBJ1-1; clone_size: .; cdr3_aa: CASTIRTGSDTEAFF; cdr3_nt: TGTGCCAGTACCATACGGACAGGATCCGACACTGAAGCTTTCTTT
d_call: .; v_call: TRBV3-1/TRBV3-2; j_call: TRBJ1-1; clone_size: .; cdr3_aa: CASSQQGSTEAFF; cdr3_nt: TGTGCCAGCAGCCAACAGGGGAGTACTGAAGCTTTCTTT
d_call: .; v_call: TRBV19; j_call: TRBJ1-5; clone_size: .; cdr3_aa: CASSPGQTRQPQHF; cdr3_nt: TGTGCCAGTAGTCCCGGACAGACTCGTCAGCCCCAGCATTTT
d_call: .; v_call: TRBV3-1/TRBV3-2; j_call: TRBJ2-1; clone_size: .; cdr3_aa: CASSQAMRGHSYNEQFF; cdr3_nt: TGTGCCAGCAGCCAAGCGATGCGGGGTCACTCCTACAATGAGCAGTTCTTC
d_call: .; v_call: TRBV27; j_call: TRBJ2-7; clone_size: .; cdr3_aa: CASSLQGGRYEQYF; cdr3_nt: TGTGCCAGCAGTTTGCAGGGGGGCCGTTACGAGCAGTACTTC
d_call: .; v_call: TRBV10-3; j_call: TRBJ2-7; clone_size: .; cdr3_aa: CAIGGEPLYEQYF; cdr3_nt: TGTGCCATCGGTGGGGAGCCCCTTTACGAGCAGTACTTC
d_call: .; v_call: TRBV7-9; j_call: TRBJ1-1; clone_size: .; cdr3_aa: CASSLYREGNTEAFF; cdr3_nt: TGTGCCAGCAGCTTATACAGGGAGGGGAACACTGAAGCTTTCTTT
d_call: .; v_call: TRBV29-1; j_call: TRBJ2-2; clone_size: .; cdr3_aa: CSVGRGDTGELFF; cdr3_nt: TGCAGCGTTGGCAGGGGTGACACCGGGGAGCTGTTTTTT
d_call: .; v_call: TRBV18; j_call: TRBJ2-5; clone_size: few; cdr3_aa: CASSTYQETQYF; cdr3_nt: TGTGCCAGCTCAACATACCAAGAGACCCAGTACTTC
d_call: .; v_call: TRBV6-5; j_call: TRBJ1-1; clone_size: .; cdr3_aa: CASNLDTGRKDRAFF; cdr3_nt: TGTGCCAGCAATCTAGACACAGGGCGAAAAGACCGAGCTTTCTTT
d_call: TRBD1; v_call: TRBV5-1; j_call: TRBJ1-4; clone_size: .; cdr3_aa: CASSLVRGLGEKLFF; cdr3_nt: TGCGCCAGCAGCTTGGTGAGGGGGCTGGGTGAAAAACTGTTTTTT
d_call: TRBD1; v_call: TRBV5-5; j_call: TRBJ2-7; clone_size: .; cdr3_aa: CASSSPGQHSYEQYF; cdr3_nt: TGTGCCAGCAGCTCCCCGGGACAGCACTCCTACGAGCAGTACTTC
d_call: TRBD2; v_call: TRBV7-9; j_call: TRBJ2-7; clone_size: once; cdr3_aa: CASSLERGGTEQYF; cdr3_nt: TGTGCCAGCAGCTTAGAGCGCGGGGGAACCGAGCAGTACTTC
d_call: TRBD2; v_call: TRBV5-5; j_call: TRBJ2-5; clone_size: .; cdr3_aa: CASLMSGGVQETQYF; cdr3_nt: TGTGCCAGCTTGATGAGCGGGGGAGTACAAGAGACCCAGTACTTC
d_call: .; v_call: TRBV19; j_call: TRBJ1-1; clone_size: .; cdr3_aa: CASSPWETGGTEAFF; cdr3_nt: TGTGCCAGTAGTCCGTGGGAGACGGGCGGCACTGAAGCTTTCTTT